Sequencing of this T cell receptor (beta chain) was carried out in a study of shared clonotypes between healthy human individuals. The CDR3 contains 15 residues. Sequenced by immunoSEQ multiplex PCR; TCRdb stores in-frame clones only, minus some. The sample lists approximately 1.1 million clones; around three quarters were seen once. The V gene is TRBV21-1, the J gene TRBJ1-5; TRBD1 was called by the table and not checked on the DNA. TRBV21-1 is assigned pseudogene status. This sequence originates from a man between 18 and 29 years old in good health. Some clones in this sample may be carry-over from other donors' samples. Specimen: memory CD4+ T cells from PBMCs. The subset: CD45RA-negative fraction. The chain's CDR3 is CASSRRNRITQPQHF. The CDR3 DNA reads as TGTGCCAGCAGCAGGCGGAACAGGATCACCCAGCCCCAGCATTTT.